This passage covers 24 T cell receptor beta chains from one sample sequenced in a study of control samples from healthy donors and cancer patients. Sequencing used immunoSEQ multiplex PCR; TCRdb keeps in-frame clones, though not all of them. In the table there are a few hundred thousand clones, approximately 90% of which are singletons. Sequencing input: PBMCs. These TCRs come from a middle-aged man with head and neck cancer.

CDR3 DNA: TGTGCCATCGGGTTAAGGGGGGTAACTAGCACAGATACGCAGTATTTT. Translated: CAIGLRGVTSTDTQYF. The chain has TRBV10-3 and TRBJ2-3; either TRBD1 or TRBD2 may fit D (6 bases each). Trimming stripped 8 bases from V and 0 bases from J, with 18 bases between. Per the germline V gene, CDR1 is ENHRY and CDR2 is SYGVKD. This CDR3 is 16 amino acids long.

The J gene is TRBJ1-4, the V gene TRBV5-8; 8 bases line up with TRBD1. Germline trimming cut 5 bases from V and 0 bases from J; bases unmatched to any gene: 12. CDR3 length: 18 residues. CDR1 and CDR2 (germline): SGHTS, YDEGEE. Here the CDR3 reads CASRAGRQGLATNEKLFF. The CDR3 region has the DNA TGTGCCAGCAGGGCGGGAAGACAGGGGCTCGCAACTAATGAAAAACTGTTTTTT.

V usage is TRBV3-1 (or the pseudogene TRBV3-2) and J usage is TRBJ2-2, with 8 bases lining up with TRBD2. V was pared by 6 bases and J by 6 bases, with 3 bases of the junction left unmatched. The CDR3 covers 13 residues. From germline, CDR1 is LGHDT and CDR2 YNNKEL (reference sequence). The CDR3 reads CASSFGRAGELFF. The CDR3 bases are TGTGCCAGCAGTTTCGGGAGGGCCGGGGAGCTGTTTTTT.

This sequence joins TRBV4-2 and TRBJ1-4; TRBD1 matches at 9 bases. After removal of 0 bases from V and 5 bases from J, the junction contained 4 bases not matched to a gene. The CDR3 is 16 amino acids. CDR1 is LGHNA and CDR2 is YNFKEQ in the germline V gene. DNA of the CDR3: TGTGCCAGCAGCCAAGATTTGGGACAGGGAAATGAAAAACTGTTTTTT. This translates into CASSQDLGQGNEKLFF.

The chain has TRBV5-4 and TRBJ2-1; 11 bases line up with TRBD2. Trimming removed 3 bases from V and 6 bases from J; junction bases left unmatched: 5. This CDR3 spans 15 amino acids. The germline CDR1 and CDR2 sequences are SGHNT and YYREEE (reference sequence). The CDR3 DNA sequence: TGTGCCAGCAGCTCAATACTAGCGGGAGTCAATGAGCAGTTCTTC. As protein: CASSSILAGVNEQFF.

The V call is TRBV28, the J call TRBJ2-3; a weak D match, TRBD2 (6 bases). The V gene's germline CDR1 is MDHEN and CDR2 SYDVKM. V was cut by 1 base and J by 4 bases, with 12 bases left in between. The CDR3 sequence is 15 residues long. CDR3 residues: CASSLYGGGADTQYF. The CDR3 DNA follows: TGTGCCAGCAGTTTATACGGGGGAGGCGCAGATACGCAGTATTTT.

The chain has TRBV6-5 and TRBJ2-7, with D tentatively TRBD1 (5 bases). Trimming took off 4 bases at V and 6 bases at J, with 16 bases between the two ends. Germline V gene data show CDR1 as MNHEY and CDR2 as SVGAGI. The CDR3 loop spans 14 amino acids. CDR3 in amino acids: CASSSSRVPGEQYF. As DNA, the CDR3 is TGTGCCAGCAGTTCCAGCAGGGTTCCAGGCGAGCAGTACTTC.

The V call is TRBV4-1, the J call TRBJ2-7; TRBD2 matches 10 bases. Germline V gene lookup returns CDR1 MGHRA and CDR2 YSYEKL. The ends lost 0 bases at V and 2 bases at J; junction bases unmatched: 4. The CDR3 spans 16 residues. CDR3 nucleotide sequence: TGCGCCAGCAGCCAAGATCTAGCGGGAGCACCCTACGAGCAGTACTTC. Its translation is CASSQDLAGAPYEQYF.

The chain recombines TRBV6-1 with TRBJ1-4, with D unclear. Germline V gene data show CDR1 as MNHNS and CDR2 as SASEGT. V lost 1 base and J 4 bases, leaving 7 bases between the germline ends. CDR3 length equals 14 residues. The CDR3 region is CASSEGTVNEKLFF. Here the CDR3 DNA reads TGTGCCAGCAGTGAAGGGACGGTTAATGAAAAACTGTTTTTT.

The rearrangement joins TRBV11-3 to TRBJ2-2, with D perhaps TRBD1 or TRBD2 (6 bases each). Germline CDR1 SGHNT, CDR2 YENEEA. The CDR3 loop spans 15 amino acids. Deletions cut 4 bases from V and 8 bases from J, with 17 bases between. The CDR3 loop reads CASSYTGAGAGELFF. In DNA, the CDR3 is TGTGCCAGCAGCTACACGGGGGCAGGGGCTGGGGAGCTGTTTTTT. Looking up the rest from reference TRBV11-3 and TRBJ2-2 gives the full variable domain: EAGVVQSPRYKIIEKKQPVAFWCNPISGHNTLYWYLQNLGQGPELLIRYENEEAVDDSQLPKDRFSAERLKGVDSTLKIQPAELGDSAVYLCASSYTGAGAGELFFGEGSRLTVL.

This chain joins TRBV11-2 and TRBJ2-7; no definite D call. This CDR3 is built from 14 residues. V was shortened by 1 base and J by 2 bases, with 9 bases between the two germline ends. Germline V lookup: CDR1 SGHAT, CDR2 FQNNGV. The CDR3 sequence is CASSLVTSTYEQYF. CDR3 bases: TGTGCCAGCAGCTTAGTGACCTCGACCTACGAGCAGTACTTC.

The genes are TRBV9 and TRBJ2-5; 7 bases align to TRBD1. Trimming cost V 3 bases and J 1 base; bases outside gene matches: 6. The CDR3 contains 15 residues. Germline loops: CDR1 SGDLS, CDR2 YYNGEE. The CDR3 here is CASSGRTGFQETQYF. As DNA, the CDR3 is TGTGCCAGCAGCGGAAGGACAGGATTCCAAGAGACCCAGTACTTC.

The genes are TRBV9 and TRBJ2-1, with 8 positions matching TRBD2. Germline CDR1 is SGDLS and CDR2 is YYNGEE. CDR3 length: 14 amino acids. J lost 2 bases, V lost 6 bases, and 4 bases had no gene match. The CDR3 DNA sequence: TGTGCCAGCAACAGCGGGGGACCCTACAATGAGCAGTTCTTC. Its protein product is CASNSGGPYNEQFF.

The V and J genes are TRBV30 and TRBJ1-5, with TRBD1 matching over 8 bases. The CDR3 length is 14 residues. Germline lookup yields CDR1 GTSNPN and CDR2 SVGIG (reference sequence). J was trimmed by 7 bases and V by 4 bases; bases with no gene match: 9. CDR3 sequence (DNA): TGTGCCTGGACTGCGACAGGGGTAGGACAGCCCCAGCATTTT. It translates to CAWTATGVGQPQHF.

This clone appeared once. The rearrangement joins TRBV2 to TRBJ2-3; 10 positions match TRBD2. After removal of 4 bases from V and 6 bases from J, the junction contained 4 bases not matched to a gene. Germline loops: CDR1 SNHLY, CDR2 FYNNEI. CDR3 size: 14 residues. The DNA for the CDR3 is TGTGCCAGCAGTGTAGCGGGAGGCGGGGATACGCAGTATTTT. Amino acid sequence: CASSVAGGGDTQYF.

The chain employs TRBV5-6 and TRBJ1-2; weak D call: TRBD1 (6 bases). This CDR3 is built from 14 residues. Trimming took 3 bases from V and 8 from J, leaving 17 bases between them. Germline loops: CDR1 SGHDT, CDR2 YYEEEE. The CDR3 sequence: CASSSGHPSYGYTF. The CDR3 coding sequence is TGTGCCAGCAGCTCGGGACATCCCTCTTACGGCTACACCTTC.

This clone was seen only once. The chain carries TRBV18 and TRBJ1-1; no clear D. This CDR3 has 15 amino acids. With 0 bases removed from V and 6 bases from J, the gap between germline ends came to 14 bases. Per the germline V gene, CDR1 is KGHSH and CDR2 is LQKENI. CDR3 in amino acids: CASSPPRSGTAEAFF. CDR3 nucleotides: TGTGCCAGCTCACCACCGCGGTCGGGTACGGCTGAAGCTTTCTTT.

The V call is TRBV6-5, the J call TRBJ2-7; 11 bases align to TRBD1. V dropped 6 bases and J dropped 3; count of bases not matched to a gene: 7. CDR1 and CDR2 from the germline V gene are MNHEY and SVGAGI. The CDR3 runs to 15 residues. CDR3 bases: TGTGCCAGCAGGACCCCGGGGACAGGGGGCTACGAGCAGTACTTC. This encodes CASRTPGTGGYEQYF.

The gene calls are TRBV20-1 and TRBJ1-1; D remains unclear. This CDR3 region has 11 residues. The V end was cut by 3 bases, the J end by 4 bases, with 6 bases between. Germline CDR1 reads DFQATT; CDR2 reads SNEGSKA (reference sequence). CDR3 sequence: CSASQPTEAFF. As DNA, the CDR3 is TGCAGTGCTAGCCAGCCCACTGAAGCTTTCTTT.

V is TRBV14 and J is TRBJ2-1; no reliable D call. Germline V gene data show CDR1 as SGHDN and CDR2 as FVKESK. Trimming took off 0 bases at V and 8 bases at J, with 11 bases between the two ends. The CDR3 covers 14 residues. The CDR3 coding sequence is TGTGCCAGCAGCCAAGATATTCCGTCCGATGAGCAGTTCTTC. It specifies CASSQDIPSDEQFF.

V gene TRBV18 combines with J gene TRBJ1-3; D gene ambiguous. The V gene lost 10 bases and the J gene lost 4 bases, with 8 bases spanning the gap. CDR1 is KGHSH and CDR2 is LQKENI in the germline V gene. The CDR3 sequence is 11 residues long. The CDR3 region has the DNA TGTGCCACCAACGAAGGAAACACCATATATTTT. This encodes CATNEGNTIYF. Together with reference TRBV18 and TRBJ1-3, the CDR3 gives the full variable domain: NAGVMQNPRHLVRRRGQEARLRCSPMKGHSHVYWYRQLPEEGLKFMVYLQKENIIDESGMPKERFSAEFPKEGPSILRIQQVVRGDSAAYFCATNEGNTIYFGEGSWLTVV.

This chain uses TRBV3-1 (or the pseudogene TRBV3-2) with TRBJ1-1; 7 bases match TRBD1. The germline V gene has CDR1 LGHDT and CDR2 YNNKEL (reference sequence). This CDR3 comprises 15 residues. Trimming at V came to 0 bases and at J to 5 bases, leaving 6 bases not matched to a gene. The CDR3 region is CASSQEWTGQTEAFF. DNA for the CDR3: TGTGCCAGCAGCCAAGAGTGGACAGGACAAACTGAAGCTTTCTTT.

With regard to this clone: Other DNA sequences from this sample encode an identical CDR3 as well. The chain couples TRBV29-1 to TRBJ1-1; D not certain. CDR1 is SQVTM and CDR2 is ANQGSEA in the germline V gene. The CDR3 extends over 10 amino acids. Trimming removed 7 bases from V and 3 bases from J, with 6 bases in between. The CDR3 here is CSAGDTEAFF. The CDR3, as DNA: TGCAGCGCTGGTGACACTGAAGCTTTCTTT.

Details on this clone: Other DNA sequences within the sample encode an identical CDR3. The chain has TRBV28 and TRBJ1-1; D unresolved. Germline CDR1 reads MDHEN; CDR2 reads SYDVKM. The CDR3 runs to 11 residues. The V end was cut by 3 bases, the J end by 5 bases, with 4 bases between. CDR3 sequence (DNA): TGTGCCAGCAGTTTGAGAACTGAAGCTTTCTTT. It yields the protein CASSLRTEAFF. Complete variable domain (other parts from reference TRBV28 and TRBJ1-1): DVKVTQSSRYLVKRTGEKVFLECVQDMDHENMFWYRQDPGLGLRLIYFSYDVKMKEKGDIPEGYSVSREKKERFSLILESASTNQTSMYLCASSLRTEAFFGQGTRLTVV.